The 10 T cell receptor beta chains reported below all come from one sample, sequenced in a study of T-cell memory formation after mild COVID-19. MiXCR, run by TCRdb on the 5' RACE reads, gives a single entry per CDR3 protein. The data show roughly 150,000 distinct CDR3 sequences, almost 25% seen once. Sample: PBMCs or a T cell subset sorted from them (not recorded which). These receptors all stem from an adult woman who had mild COVID-19 (a few samples of this study predate the infection). Cell type and time point are not known.

The chain couples TRBV7-8 to TRBJ2-2, with 12 positions matching TRBD2. Germline-derived CDR1 and CDR2 are SGHVS and FQNEAQ. With V trimmed by 4 bases and J by 1 base, 7 bases remained unmatched. The CDR3 has 18 amino acids. This CDR3 is CASSYSGTSGLNTGELFF. The CDR3 DNA reads as TGTGCCAGCAGCTACTCCGGGACTAGCGGGCTGAACACCGGGGAGCTGTTTTTT. The full variable domain, with the rest looked up from reference TRBV7-8 and TRBJ2-2, is GAGVSQSPRYKVAKRGQDVALRCDPISGHVSLFWYQQALGQGPEFLTYFQNEAQLDKSGLPSDRFFAERPEGSVSTLKIQRTQQEDSAVYLCASSYSGTSGLNTGELFFGEGSRLTVL.

The J gene is TRBJ2-1, the V gene TRBV11-3; 7 bases map to TRBD2. J lost 0 bases, V lost 6 bases, and 8 bases had no gene match. The CDR3 has 16 amino acids. Germline loops: CDR1 SGHNT, CDR2 YENEEA. CDR3 DNA: TGTGCCAGCAGTTGGAACCGCGGGAGCTCCTACAATGAGCAGTTCTTC. Translation: CASSWNRGSSYNEQFF.

V is TRBV4-1 and J is TRBJ1-2, with D possibly being TRBD1 (6 bases). Trimming pared 4 bases from V and 5 bases from J, leaving 20 bases between. From germline, CDR1 is MGHRA and CDR2 YSYEKL. This CDR3 has 16 residues. The CDR3 here is CASSPERGNQAYGYTF. CDR3 DNA: TGCGCCAGCAGCCCAGAGAGGGGGAACCAAGCGTATGGCTACACCTTC.

This clonotype turned up a few times. The V and J genes are TRBV6-5 and TRBJ2-2, with 7 bases aligning to TRBD2. J gave up 4 bases and V 2 bases, and 7 bases lay outside the gene matches. Germline CDR1 reads MNHEY; CDR2 reads SVGAGI. The CDR3 spans 16 residues. The CDR3 nucleotides read TGTGCCAGCAGTTACGGGCTAGCGGTTCCCACCGGGGAGCTGTTTTTT. Translated, it gives CASSYGLAVPTGELFF.

The rearrangement links TRBV10-2 to TRBJ2-7; 8 bases agree with TRBD1. CDR3 length equals 16 residues. With V trimmed by 0 bases and J by 2 bases, 6 bases remained unmatched. Looked up from germline, CDR1 is WSHSY and CDR2 is SAAADI. This CDR3 reads CASSESWGQEAYEQYF. CDR3 nucleotides: TGCGCCAGCAGTGAGTCTTGGGGACAGGAGGCCTACGAGCAGTACTTC.

This clonotype has a count of ten or more. This chain joins TRBV30 and TRBJ2-7; the D gene could be TRBD1 or TRBD2 (5 bases each). CDR3 length equals 13 residues. V was shortened by 2 bases and J by 5 bases, with 13 bases between the two germline ends. Germline V gene sequence: CDR1 GTSNPN, CDR2 SVGIG (reference sequence). CDR3 loop: CAWSPRGPHEQYF. In DNA form, the CDR3 reads TGTGCCTGGAGTCCCCGGGGACCGCACGAGCAGTACTTC.

This clonotype was detected ten times or more. This chain joins TRBV4-1 and TRBJ2-7; a weak D match, TRBD1 (6 bases). Per the germline V gene, CDR1 is MGHRA and CDR2 is YSYEKL. The CDR3 loop spans 15 amino acids. V gave up 0 bases and J gave up 2 bases, with 11 bases separating them. CDR3 sequence reads: CASSQEGGLPYEQYF. The CDR3 DNA follows: TGCGCCAGCAGCCAAGAAGGGGGTTTACCCTACGAGCAGTACTTC.

This clonotype was seen just once. This chain links TRBV6-6 with TRBJ2-3; 9 bases fit TRBD2. V was pared by 4 bases and J by 2 bases, with 4 bases of the junction left unmatched. The CDR3 consists of 15 residues. Germline V gene data show CDR1 as MNHNY and CDR2 as SVGAGI (reference sequence). The CDR3 bases are TGTGCCAGCAGTTCAGCGGGAGGTGCCACAGATACGCAGTATTTT. Its translation is CASSSAGGATDTQYF.

The chain is built from TRBV30 and TRBJ1-2; 12 bases are a match to TRBD1. Trimming cost V 3 bases and J 5 bases; bases outside gene matches: 7. The CDR3 extends over 15 amino acids. The germline gives CDR1 GTSNPN, CDR2 SVGIG (reference sequence). For the CDR3, the DNA is TGTGCCTGGAGGGACCGGGACAGGGGGCTATATGGCTACACCTTC. It codes for CAWRDRDRGLYGYTF.

This clonotype was seen a handful of times. The rearrangement uses TRBV6-6 and TRBJ2-7; D is ambiguous. Germline V gives CDR1 MNHNY, CDR2 SVGAGI (reference sequence). V lost 11 bases and J lost 2, with 7 bases in between. The CDR3 spans 10 residues. The CDR3 nucleotides read TGTGCCGTCGGGCCCTACGAGCAGTACTTC. Amino acid sequence: CAVGPYEQYF.